Listed here is a single TCR beta chain. Its antigen remains undetermined. No much larger clone exists at a distance of one base, and base qualities are not known. The time point label for this specimen denotes: week 35, safety follow-up. Every vaccine dose consisted of 300 ug of a 20-mer mutant IDH1 peptide in Montanide, administered subcutaneously together with topical imiquimod. Patients were given eight vaccinations, in weeks 1, 3, 5, 7, 11, 15, 19 and 23, which matched visits V03 through V10. Donors had newly diagnosed WHO grade 3 or 4 IDH1-mutant astrocytomas with loss of nuclear ATRX. The samples were drawn from NOA16, a multicentre, single-arm, open-label phase I trial in Germany that tested a mutant IDH1 peptide vaccine in humans for the first time. The DNeasy Blood and Tissue Kit was used to extract genomic DNA from EDTA blood for TCRB sequencing. These data originate in a study of a mutant IDH1 vaccine in newly diagnosed glioma (dated by TCRdb to about 2021). Notes on the research overall: Vaccination began 4-6 weeks after radiotherapy alone, or alongside temozolomide cycles in the chemotherapy-containing groups. Of the 25 to 40 treated patients, roughly 60% were male and approximately 38% were female, and the mean age was around 40 years. Before enrollment, most patients had been given radiochemotherapy with temozolomide as standard therapy, while the rest had received either radiotherapy alone or temozolomide alone. The week-35 safety follow-up took place at visit V12, and the week-47 end of study took place at visit V13. Peripheral blood was drawn at six visits: V03 (baseline), V05, V07, V10, V12 and V13. For exploratory analyses, roughly 25 treated patients had longitudinal TCRB deep sequencing done wherever samples were available.

Libraries were built with the immunoSEQ multiplex PCR assay. Rearranged TCR beta chain sequences were amplified using the hsTCRB Kit according to the manufacturer's protocol. An Illumina MiSeq was used to sequence the TCRB libraries. As for how the authors treated the data: The proprietary platform of the kit vendor was used for demultiplexing, trimming and gene mapping. TCRdb limited this immuneACCESS table to in-frame rearrangements with V and J called. A share of clones is missing; checked studies link under half to unresolved V genes, and the rest is unexplained. V and J calls and clone size are copied from that table; D and trimming were computed from the DNA. The sample has over 60,000 clones on record, roughly 76% of them singletons. The ten largest clones capture approximately 5% of the sample. V has 4 bases trimmed and J has 3 bases trimmed; junction bases matching no gene number 4. Per the germline V gene, SGHVS is the CDR1 and FNYEAQ is the CDR2. The CDR3, from cysteine to phenylalanine, totals 14 residues. Solely the CDR3 DNA is kept, with 42 bases framed from the first base.

The paper as a whole reports these results and caveats: Pseudoprogression appeared unrelated to alterations in the top peripheral T cell clonotypes detected by TCRB sequencing. The authors noted that analyses of patient blood samples could not be reproduced because of sample limitations. Availability determined which PBMC samples were chosen for TCRB deep sequencing. Vaccine-induced immune responses across multiple MHC alleles were detected in approximately 94% of patients.

This sequence uses TRBV7-6 and TRBJ1-1, and 8 junction bases match TRBD1. Sequencing was performed on PBMCs, taken from a glioma patient whose treatment included an IDH1 peptide vaccine. This sequence originates from a man aged 40-55 years with glioma. CDR3 protein: CASSSHRGDTEAFF. The base sequence is TGTGCCAGCAGCTCCCACAGGGGGGACACTGAAGCTTTCTTT.